This TCR beta chain came from a study of T cells after yellow fever vaccination. Study context: The fractions with low cell numbers were processed using SMART-Seq v4 Ultra Low Input.

To note about this clonotype: Its target is unknown.

For TCR, cDNA came from 5'RACE template switching, which added a universal primer site and UMIs. TCRdb re-called the 5' RACE reads through MiXCR, storing one row per CDR3 protein. The repertoire holds 500,000 to 650,000 distinct CDR3 sequences, with roughly 12% as singletons. Losses at the gene ends were 3 bases for V and 2 bases for J; bases not matched to a gene: 7. CDR3 length equals 17 residues. Germline assignment: CDR1 LNHDA and CDR2 SQIVND (reference sequence). Whole-study results and caveats: FACS-sorted repertoires could harbor abundant contaminating bulk-population clonotypes. Clones from primary vaccination mostly reappeared after the booster (roughly 95% CD4, roughly 87% CD8).

This TCR came from a young man who received the YFV17D yellow fever vaccine. V and J are TRBV19 and TRBJ1-5; 10 nucleotides align to TRBD1. This material consisted of PBMCs, taken on the day of the yellow fever booster vaccination. The CDR3 here is CASSMNSGTGGNQPQHF. The CDR3 DNA reads as TGTGCCAGTAGTATGAATTCCGGGACAGGGGGCAATCAGCCCCAGCATTTT.